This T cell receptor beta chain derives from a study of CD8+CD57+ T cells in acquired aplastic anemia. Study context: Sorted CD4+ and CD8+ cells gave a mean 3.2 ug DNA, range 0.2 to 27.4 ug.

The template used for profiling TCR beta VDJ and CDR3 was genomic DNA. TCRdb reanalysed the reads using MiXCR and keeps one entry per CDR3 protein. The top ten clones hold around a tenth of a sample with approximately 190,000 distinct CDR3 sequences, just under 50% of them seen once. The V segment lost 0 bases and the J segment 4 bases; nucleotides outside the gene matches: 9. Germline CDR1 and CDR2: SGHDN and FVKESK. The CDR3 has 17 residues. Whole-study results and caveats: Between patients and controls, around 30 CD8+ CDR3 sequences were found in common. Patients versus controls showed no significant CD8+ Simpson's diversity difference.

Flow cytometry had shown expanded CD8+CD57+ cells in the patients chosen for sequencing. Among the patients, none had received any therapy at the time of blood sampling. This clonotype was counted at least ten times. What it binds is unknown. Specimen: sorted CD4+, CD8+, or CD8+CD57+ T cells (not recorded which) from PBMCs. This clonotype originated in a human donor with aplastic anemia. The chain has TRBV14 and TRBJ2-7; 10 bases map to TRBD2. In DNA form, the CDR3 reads TGTGCCAGCAGCCAAGACGTACTAGCGGGACGCCCGTACGAGCAGTACTTC. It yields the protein CASSQDVLAGRPYEQYF.